This T cell receptor (beta chain) came from a study of response to subunit inactivated influenza vaccine. From germline, CDR1 is MNHEY and CDR2 SMNVEV (reference sequence). The V end lost 3 bases, the J end lost 10 bases, and 13 bases lay between the germline ends. This CDR3 is built from 13 residues. TCRdb called the RT-PCR reads again in MiXCR, with one record for every CDR3 protein. The data show 500,000 to 600,000 distinct CDR3 sequences, approximately 10% seen once. In addition, the sample was reused for a study of T cells expressing NK-cell markers. According to that study: Researchers built TCR beta cDNA using 5'RACE template switching with UMIs. In more than 5 donors, dominant CD3+CD56+NKG2C+ clonotypes ranked among the top 10 CD8+ clonotypes.

The source was PBMCs from blood, collected on the day of vaccination. The source of this sequence is a man aged 45-65 years who received an inactivated influenza vaccine. The chain couples TRBV27 to TRBJ2-1, with D maybe TRBD2 (5 bases). The CDR3 sequence is CASSFGTGSEQFF. CDR3 bases: TGTGCCAGCAGTTTTGGAACGGGGAGCGAGCAGTTCTTC.